This passage covers 32 T cell receptor beta chains from one sample sequenced in a study of Tregs in tolerant kidney transplant recipients. Only in-frame clones appear in the TCRdb table, and some are missing; sequencing was by immunoSEQ multiplex PCR. The table records about 88,000 clones, around 94% of them present only once. The specimen was CD8+ T cells from blood. All receptors come from a human donor in good health.

This chain joins TRBV5-1 and TRBJ2-7; TRBD1 is a possible D gene (6 bases). The germline V and J ends were trimmed by 5 bases and 2 bases, with 20 bases remaining between them. The length of the CDR3 is 16 residues. Germline CDR1 and CDR2: SGHRS and YFSETQ. CDR3 residues: CASSLADGGLPYEQYF. CDR3 DNA: TGCGCCAGCAGTCTGGCGGATGGGGGCCTCCCCTACGAGCAGTACTTC.

The rearrangement links TRBV5-4 to TRBJ1-5; 8 bases align to TRBD1. The germline V gene has CDR1 SGHNT and CDR2 YYREEE (reference sequence). After removal of 4 bases from V and 4 bases from J, the junction contained 7 bases not matched to a gene. The CDR3 length is 15 residues. The CDR3 region is CASSQDRGANQPQHF. Here the CDR3 DNA reads TGTGCCAGCAGCCAAGACAGGGGTGCAAATCAGCCCCAGCATTTT.

This clone was detected only a few times. This chain joins TRBV6-1 and TRBJ1-2, with 8 bases lining up with TRBD1. Losses at the gene ends were 3 bases for V and 2 bases for J; bases not matched to a gene: 5. There are 15 residues in the CDR3. Per germline, CDR1 MNHNS and CDR2 SASEGT. This chain's CDR3 is CASSDGTGRNYGYTF. The CDR3 DNA reads TGTGCCAGCAGTGACGGGACAGGACGAAACTATGGCTACACCTTC.

The rearrangement uses TRBV19 and TRBJ1-1, with D hard to call. Per the germline V gene, CDR1 is LNHDA and CDR2 is SQIVND (reference sequence). The CDR3 extends over 14 amino acids. Between the trimmed V and J ends, which lost 4 bases and 1 base, there was a span of 10 bases. The CDR3 sequence is CASSTPGGNTEAFF. The DNA of the CDR3 is TGTGCCAGTAGTACCCCAGGCGGGAACACTGAAGCTTTCTTT.

The chain is built from TRBV7-9 and TRBJ2-5, with TRBD1 as a possible D gene (6 bases). Trimming pared 5 bases from V and 5 bases from J, leaving 12 bases between. This CDR3 is 13 amino acids long. Germline V gene data show CDR1 as SEHNR and CDR2 as FQNEAQ (reference sequence). CDR3 DNA sequence: TGTGCCAGCAGCCCCGGGACACTGGAGACCCAGTACTTC. This gives the protein CASSPGTLETQYF.

The chain uses TRBV2 and TRBJ1-5, with TRBD1 matching over 7 bases. V shed 3 bases and J 5 bases; nucleotides not matched to a gene: 10. Germline V gene lookup returns CDR1 SNHLY and CDR2 FYNNEI. The CDR3 has 16 residues. The DNA of the CDR3 is TGTGCCAGCAGTGATAACTTCAGGGGGGGAGATCAGCCCCAGCATTTT. Amino acids: CASSDNFRGGDQPQHF.

This clone appeared a single time. The chain recombines TRBV13 with TRBJ2-3; D is possibly TRBD1 or TRBD2 (5 bases each). The germline V gene has CDR1 PRHDT and CDR2 FYEKMQ (reference sequence). Trimming shortened V by 2 bases and J by 4 bases, and 16 bases separated the two germline ends. The CDR3 is 16 amino acids. CDR3 nucleotide sequence: TGTGCCAGCAGCTTACCCGGGACCCCAAGGGCAGATACGCAGTATTTT. Protein: CASSLPGTPRADTQYF.

The rearrangement links TRBV18 to TRBJ2-1; D ambiguous. The CDR3 has 19 amino acids. The germline CDR1 and CDR2 sequences are KGHSH and LQKENI. V was trimmed by 3 bases and J by 0 bases, leaving 21 bases between them. CDR3 DNA: TGTGCCAGCTCACCCAACCTACGTACTTGGGATAGCTCCTACAATGAGCAGTTCTTC. It encodes CASSPNLRTWDSSYNEQFF. Drawing the rest from reference TRBV18 and TRBJ2-1, the complete variable domain is NAGVMQNPRHLVRRRGQEARLRCSPMKGHSHVYWYRQLPEEGLKFMVYLQKENIIDESGMPKERFSAEFPKEGPSILRIQQVVRGDSAAYFCASSPNLRTWDSSYNEQFFGPGTRLTVL.

The V gene is TRBV7-9, the J gene TRBJ2-2; a possible D gene is TRBD2 (6 bases). CDR3 length: 15 amino acids. The V and J ends lost 5 bases and 2 bases respectively, with 12 bases between them. CDR1 SEHNR and CDR2 FQNEAQ come from the germline V gene (reference sequence). CDR3 nucleotide sequence: TGTGCCAGCAGCCGAGAGCGGGTTAACACCGGGGAGCTGTTTTTT. Amino acid sequence: CASSRERVNTGELFF. The complete variable domain, with remaining parts taken from reference TRBV7-9 and TRBJ2-2, reads DTGVSQNPRHKITKRGQNVTFRCDPISEHNRLYWYRQTLGQGPEFLTYFQNEAQLEKSRLLSDRFSAERPKGSFSTLEIQRTEQGDSAMYLCASSRERVNTGELFFGEGSRLTVL.

This chain links TRBV10-3 with TRBJ2-3; 8 bases agree with TRBD2. CDR3 size: 14 residues. Unmatched junction bases numbered 8, after V lost 8 bases and J lost 4 bases. Germline V gene data show CDR1 as ENHRY and CDR2 as SYGVKD. The chain's CDR3 is CAIHQGREADTQYF. As DNA, the CDR3 is TGTGCCATCCACCAGGGGCGGGAGGCAGATACGCAGTATTTT.

The chain recombines TRBV5-8 with TRBJ1-5, with D possibly being TRBD1 (6 bases). The length of the CDR3 is 14 residues. The germline V gene has CDR1 SGHTS and CDR2 YDEGEE. The V and J ends lost 4 bases and 1 base respectively, with 9 bases between them. The CDR3 coding sequence is TGTGCCAGCAGCGCAGGACAGAGCAATCAGCCCCAGCATTTT. Encoded protein: CASSAGQSNQPQHF.

In this sample, this clone turned up a few times. This sequence joins TRBV30 and TRBJ1-1, with D unclear. V was cut by 6 bases and J by 2 bases, with 13 bases left in between. The CDR3 contains 13 residues. Germline loops: CDR1 GTSNPN, CDR2 SVGIG (reference sequence). In nucleotides, the CDR3 is TGTGCCTGTCGGCAGATGCTAAACACTGAAGCTTTCTTT. Amino acids: CACRQMLNTEAFF.

The count of this clone is one. The rearrangement uses TRBV10-3 and TRBJ2-1; no clear D. This CDR3 has 14 residues. From germline, CDR1 is ENHRY and CDR2 SYGVKD. V was shortened by 0 bases and J by 6 bases, with 9 bases between the two germline ends. The CDR3 loop is CAISESLGGNEQFF. CDR3 DNA: TGTGCCATCAGTGAGTCTTTAGGCGGCAATGAGCAGTTCTTC.

This sequence joins TRBV7-9 and TRBJ2-3; 8 bases map to TRBD2. The trim removed 0 bases at V and 12 bases at J, leaving 8 bases unmatched. The CDR3 extends over 14 amino acids. CDR1 and CDR2 (germline): SEHNR, FQNEAQ (reference sequence). The CDR3 DNA reads as TGTGCCAGCAGCTTAGCGCGTTTCGGGGGGGACCAGTATTTT. Amino acids: CASSLARFGGDQYF.

J is TRBJ1-5 and V is TRBV19; weak D call: TRBD1 (6 bases). The CDR3 is 15 residues long. V was pared by 9 bases and J by 1 base, with 16 bases between. Looked up from germline, CDR1 is LNHDA and CDR2 is SQIVND (reference sequence). The CDR3: CASATGIRSNQPQHF. The CDR3 DNA follows: TGTGCCAGCGCCACAGGGATCAGGAGCAATCAGCCCCAGCATTTT.

The chain links TRBV9 to TRBJ1-3, with a tentative D call TRBD1 (5 bases). V lost 3 bases and J lost 4, with 14 bases in between. The CDR3 is made up of 15 amino acids. Germline V CDR1 and CDR2: SGDLS, YYNGEE. CDR3 DNA sequence: TGTGCCAGCAGCGCTCAAACAGGAAGGGGAAACACCATATATTTT. Protein sequence: CASSAQTGRGNTIYF.

The chain couples TRBV27 to TRBJ2-1, with D perhaps matching TRBD1 (6 bases). The CDR3 is 15 amino acids. Germline V gene lookup returns CDR1 MNHEY and CDR2 SMNVEV (reference sequence). Trimming left V 10 bases short and J 2 bases short, with 18 bases between. CDR3 protein: CATSQGIETYNEQFF. For the CDR3, the DNA is TGTGCCACCTCCCAGGGGATCGAGACCTACAATGAGCAGTTCTTC.

This clone occurred once. The genes are TRBV7-9 and TRBJ2-7; D call uncertain. The germline V and J ends were trimmed by 3 bases and 1 base, with 4 bases remaining between them. Germline CDR1 is SEHNR and CDR2 is FQNEAQ (reference sequence). The CDR3 contains 12 residues. The CDR3 DNA reads TGTGCCAGCAGCTTCGGGTCCTACGAGCAGTACTTC. It is translated as CASSFGSYEQYF.

This clone was seen only once. This chain uses TRBV6-1 with TRBJ2-7; D gene unclear. Germline CDR1 MNHNS, CDR2 SASEGT. V was trimmed by 0 bases and J by 6 bases, leaving 15 bases between them. The CDR3 length is 15 residues. The CDR3 DNA is TGTGCCAGCAGTGAAGCGGTTATAGGGCTGGTCGAGCAGTACTTC. Translating it yields CASSEAVIGLVEQYF.

The J gene is TRBJ1-1, the V gene TRBV19, with a possible D match to TRBD1 (6 bases). The V gene's germline CDR1 is LNHDA and CDR2 SQIVND (reference sequence). V lost 0 bases and J lost 3, with 17 bases in between. The CDR3 is made up of 17 amino acids. For the CDR3, the DNA is TGTGCCAGTAGTATAGATCTAGGTCAGGGGCCCGACACTGAAGCTTTCTTT. It yields the protein CASSIDLGQGPDTEAFF.

This chain links TRBV10-3 with TRBJ2-7, with a tentative D call TRBD2 (5 bases). The CDR3 contains 12 residues. V lost 0 bases, J lost 5 bases, and 5 bases lay in between. Germline CDR1 reads ENHRY; CDR2 reads SYGVKD. The CDR3 spells CAISESGNEQYF. For the CDR3, the DNA is TGTGCCATCAGTGAGTCCGGGAACGAGCAGTACTTC.

V gene TRBV28 combines with J gene TRBJ2-7, with D tentatively TRBD1 (6 bases). Germline V CDR1 and CDR2: MDHEN, SYDVKM. The CDR3 has 16 residues. Trimming stripped 3 bases from V and 3 bases from J, with 18 bases between. DNA of the CDR3: TGTGCCAGCAGTTTCCCCAGAGGGGACACCCTCTACGAGCAGTACTTC. It encodes CASSFPRGDTLYEQYF. Complete variable domain (other parts from reference TRBV28 and TRBJ2-7): DVKVTQSSRYLVKRTGEKVFLECVQDMDHENMFWYRQDPGLGLRLIYFSYDVKMKEKGDIPEGYSVSREKKERFSLILESASTNQTSMYLCASSFPRGDTLYEQYFGPGTRLTVT.

The chain recombines TRBV5-1 with TRBJ1-2; D call uncertain. V was shortened by 2 bases and J by 3 bases, with 11 bases between the two germline ends. Germline CDR1 and CDR2: SGHRS and YFSETQ. This CDR3 is 14 amino acids long. The CDR3 protein is CASSLEVMDYGYTF. The CDR3 DNA follows: TGCGCCAGCAGCTTAGAGGTTATGGACTATGGCTACACCTTC.

The rearrangement joins TRBV29-1 to TRBJ2-3; D is possibly TRBD1 or TRBD2 (5 bases each). V dropped 3 bases and J dropped 4 bases, with 14 bases sitting between them. Germline V gene data show CDR1 as SQVTM and CDR2 as ANQGSEA. The CDR3 covers 14 residues. This chain's CDR3 is CSVDGILGADTQYF. In DNA, the CDR3 is TGCAGCGTTGACGGAATTTTGGGGGCAGATACGCAGTATTTT.

The V and J genes are TRBV19 and TRBJ2-2; the match to TRBD2 covers 15 bases. The CDR3 is 16 residues long. From germline, CDR1 is LNHDA and CDR2 SQIVND (reference sequence). Trimming at V came to 9 bases and at J to 6 bases, leaving 8 bases not matched to a gene. The CDR3, as DNA: TGTGCCAGCCGGACTAGCGGGAGGGCCTGGGCCGGGGAGCTGTTTTTT. This encodes CASRTSGRAWAGELFF.

The rearrangement links TRBV7-9 to TRBJ2-1; 7 bases are a match to TRBD2. Germline CDR1 SEHNR, CDR2 FQNEAQ (reference sequence). This CDR3 has 13 residues. J gave up 8 bases and V 5 bases, and 6 bases lay outside the gene matches. The CDR3 DNA reads as TGTGCCAGCAGCCACACTAGCGTCGATGAGCAGTTCTTC. It yields the protein CASSHTSVDEQFF.

The chain links TRBV11-2 to TRBJ1-2; perhaps TRBD1 as D (5 bases). The CDR3 is 16 residues long. V was shortened by 0 bases and J by 5 bases, with 16 bases between the two germline ends. The germline gives CDR1 SGHAT, CDR2 FQNNGV. CDR3 protein: CASSLDRLGGGYGYTF. CDR3 DNA sequence: TGTGCCAGCAGCTTAGATCGCCTCGGGGGGGGATATGGCTACACCTTC.

V usage is TRBV7-3 and J usage is TRBJ1-4; D may be TRBD1 (5 bases). V lost 0 bases to trimming and J lost 8 bases, with 13 bases between them. CDR3 size: 15 residues. The germline gives CDR1 SGHTA, CDR2 FQGTGA. This CDR3 reads CASSLTGGIEEKLFF. In DNA, the CDR3 is TGTGCCAGCAGCTTAACGGGGGGGATCGAGGAAAAACTGTTTTTT.

The V gene is TRBV10-2, the J gene TRBJ2-3; D is uncertain. The length of the CDR3 is 11 residues. Looked up from germline, CDR1 is WSHSY and CDR2 is SAAADI. Deletions cut 5 bases from V and 6 bases from J, with 6 bases between. The CDR3 nucleotides are TGCGCCAGCAGTCTTGCGGATACGCAGTATTTT. Protein product: CASSLADTQYF.

The chain links TRBV27 to TRBJ2-4, with 8 bases fitting TRBD2. CDR3 length: 14 residues. V shed 6 bases and J 6 bases; nucleotides not matched to a gene: 7. Germline loops: CDR1 MNHEY, CDR2 SMNVEV (reference sequence). CDR3 sequence reads: CASRTSGGINIQYF. The DNA for the CDR3 is TGTGCCAGCAGAACTAGCGGCGGTATAAACATTCAGTACTTC.

The chain joins TRBV2 to TRBJ1-2; unclear D gene. There are 13 residues in the CDR3. Trimming took 3 bases from V and 0 from J, leaving 5 bases between them. The germline V gene encodes CDR1 SNHLY and CDR2 FYNNEI. The CDR3, as DNA: TGTGCCAGCAGTGACGAAGCTAACTATGGCTACACCTTC. Its translation is CASSDEANYGYTF.

V is TRBV6-6 and J is TRBJ2-7, with TRBD2 matching 11 bases. The CDR3 has 15 residues. V trimming: 0 bases; J trimming: 3 bases; junction bases outside the gene matches: 1. Germline V gives CDR1 MNHNY, CDR2 SVGAGI (reference sequence). Here the CDR3 reads CASSYSGLAVYEQYF. The CDR3 DNA reads TGTGCCAGCAGTTACTCGGGACTAGCGGTCTACGAGCAGTACTTC.